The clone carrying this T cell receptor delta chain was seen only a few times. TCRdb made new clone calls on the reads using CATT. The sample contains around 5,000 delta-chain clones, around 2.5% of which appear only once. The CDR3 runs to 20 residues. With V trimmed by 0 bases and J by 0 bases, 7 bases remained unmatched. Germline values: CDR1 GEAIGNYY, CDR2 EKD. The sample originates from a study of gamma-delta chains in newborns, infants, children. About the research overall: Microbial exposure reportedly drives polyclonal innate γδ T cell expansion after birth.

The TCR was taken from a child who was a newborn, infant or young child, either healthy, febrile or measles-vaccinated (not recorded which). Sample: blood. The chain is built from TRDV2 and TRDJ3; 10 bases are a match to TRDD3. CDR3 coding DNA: TGTGCCTGTGACACCAACTGGGGGATTTCAAGCTCCTGGGACACCCGACAGATGTTTTTC. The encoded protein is CACDTNWGISSSWDTRQMFF.